The 24 T cell receptor beta chains below come from one sample, sequenced in a study of OX40 agonist ivuxolimab in advanced cancers. Repertoires were generated with immunoSEQ multiplex PCR, while TCRdb's copy carries only in-frame clones and drops some. Of around 90,000 clones in the sample, roughly nine tenths were seen once. This specimen consisted of CD4+ or CD8+ T cells sorted from blood, obtained in a trial of the OX40 agonist ivuxolimab. The receptors here all came from an adult with an advanced solid tumor such as melanoma, head and neck, liver or kidney cancer.

V and J are TRBV27 and TRBJ2-7; D is ambiguous. The germline gives CDR1 MNHEY, CDR2 SMNVEV (reference sequence). The CDR3 is 10 amino acids. With 5 bases removed from V and 2 bases from J, the gap between germline ends came to 1 base. The CDR3: CASSTYEQYF. The CDR3 region has the DNA TGTGCCAGCAGTACCTACGAGCAGTACTTC.

The table lists this clone with a count of one. V is TRBV6-1 and J is TRBJ2-6; tentatively, D is TRBD1 (6 bases). Trimming removed 4 bases at V and 10 bases at J, with 8 bases between. This CDR3 comprises 12 residues. From germline, CDR1 is MNHNS and CDR2 SASEGT. The CDR3 DNA follows: TGTGCCAGCAGTGCAAGGGGGAACGTCCTGACTTTC. It yields the protein CASSARGNVLTF.

V is TRBV7-9 and J is TRBJ1-6; D gene unclear. This CDR3 is built from 12 residues. Germline V gene sequence: CDR1 SEHNR, CDR2 FQNEAQ (reference sequence). Trimming removed 5 bases at V and 5 bases at J, with 4 bases between. CDR3 residues: CASSPHNSPLHF. CDR3 nucleotides: TGTGCCAGCAGCCCCCATAATTCACCCCTCCACTTT.

This chain uses TRBV10-3 with TRBJ2-3; 9 nucleotides match TRBD1. Germline V CDR1 and CDR2: ENHRY, SYGVKD. Trimming cost V 10 bases and J 2 bases; bases outside gene matches: 7. The CDR3 sequence is 14 residues long. CDR3 bases: TGTGCCACCCAGACAGGGGGGGTCACAGATACGCAGTATTTT. Protein sequence: CATQTGGVTDTQYF.

The rearrangement uses TRBV18 and TRBJ2-7; TRBD1 or TRBD2 may be the D gene (5 bases each). V was clipped by 0 bases and J by 3 bases, with 15 bases between them. Germline CDR1 is KGHSH and CDR2 is LQKENI. The CDR3 has 16 amino acids. In DNA, the CDR3 is TGTGCCAGCTCACCACCGTCAGGGACCACCTACTACGAGCAGTACTTC. Translated: CASSPPSGTTYYEQYF.

For the CDR3, the DNA is TGTGCCTGGGGACAGGGGGACTACGAGCAGTACTTC. Its translation: CAWGQGDYEQYF. V usage is TRBV30 and J usage is TRBJ2-7; 10 bases match TRBD1. V was clipped by 5 bases and J by 3 bases; unmatched bases: 1. The CDR3 is 12 amino acids. Germline V gene sequence: CDR1 GTSNPN, CDR2 SVGIG (reference sequence).

This clone was recorded once. The DNA for the CDR3 is TGTGCCAGCAGCTTAGCAGCTTGGGCAGATACGCAGTATTTT. This sequence encodes CASSLAAWADTQYF. The chain combines TRBV7-6 with TRBJ2-3; no clear D gene. This CDR3 comprises 14 residues. Germline CDR1 SGHVS, CDR2 FNYEAQ. Trimming took off 0 bases at V and 4 bases at J, with 8 bases between the two ends.

The gene calls are TRBV5-6 and TRBJ2-5; 8 bases are a match to TRBD1. There are 14 residues in the CDR3. The V and J ends lost 3 bases and 5 bases, in that order; junction bases with no gene match: 6. Per germline, CDR1 SGHDT and CDR2 YYEEEE. The CDR3 DNA reads as TGTGCCAGCAGCTCCAGGGGGCGTGGGGAGACCCAGTACTTC. As protein: CASSSRGRGETQYF.

The chain combines TRBV7-2 with TRBJ1-1; no clear D. Trimming removed 3 bases at V and 0 bases at J, with 8 bases between. This CDR3 has 14 residues. Germline V gene lookup returns CDR1 SGHTA and CDR2 FQGNSA. CDR3 bases: TGTGCCAGCAGCTTGGACGCCATGAACACTGAAGCTTTCTTT. This encodes CASSLDAMNTEAFF.

The CDR3 protein is CASSAPAGAADTQYF. The CDR3 DNA is TGCGCCAGCAGCGCGCCTGCGGGAGCTGCAGATACGCAGTATTTT. The chain recombines TRBV5-1 with TRBJ2-3; 7 nucleotides line up with TRBD2. Germline CDR1 SGHRS, CDR2 YFSETQ. The CDR3 consists of 15 residues. V was clipped by 4 bases and J by 4 bases; unmatched bases: 9.

V is TRBV2 and J is TRBJ2-1; tentative D call: TRBD2 (5 bases). The V gene's germline CDR1 is SNHLY and CDR2 FYNNEI. This CDR3 is built from 16 residues. The germline V and J ends were trimmed by 3 bases and 0 bases, with 12 bases remaining between them. The CDR3 bases are TGTGCCAGCAGTGAGATGGCTACTAGCTCCTACAATGAGCAGTTCTTC. Residues: CASSEMATSSYNEQFF.

The chain carries TRBV10-3 and TRBJ2-5; D is undetermined. Looked up from germline, CDR1 is ENHRY and CDR2 is SYGVKD. Trimming stripped 2 bases from V and 3 bases from J, with 4 bases between. The CDR3 totals 12 residues. The CDR3 sequence: CAISEGKETQYF. The CDR3 DNA reads TGTGCCATCAGTGAGGGTAAAGAGACCCAGTACTTC.

The chain joins TRBV28 to TRBJ2-7, with 7 bases lining up with TRBD1. Germline CDR1 reads MDHEN; CDR2 reads SYDVKM. Trimming cost V 8 bases and J 2 bases; bases outside gene matches: 9. The CDR3 is 14 residues long. The CDR3 region is CASRSGQLTYEQYF. Here the CDR3 DNA reads TGTGCCAGCCGTTCGGGACAGTTGACCTACGAGCAGTACTTC. Full variable domain (remainder filled in from reference TRBV28 and TRBJ2-7): DVKVTQSSRYLVKRTGEKVFLECVQDMDHENMFWYRQDPGLGLRLIYFSYDVKMKEKGDIPEGYSVSREKKERFSLILESASTNQTSMYLCASRSGQLTYEQYFGPGTRLTVT.

This clone was counted a single time. The CDR3 reads CASSSQGGGANVLTF. CDR3 nucleotides: TGCGCCAGCAGTTCACAGGGTGGCGGGGCCAACGTCCTGACTTTC. The chain couples TRBV10-2 to TRBJ2-6, with D possibly being TRBD1 (6 bases). CDR3 length: 15 residues. Trimming stripped 5 bases from V and 4 bases from J, with 12 bases between. Looked up from germline, CDR1 is WSHSY and CDR2 is SAAADI.

The chain combines TRBV7-9 with TRBJ2-1, with 7 bases aligning to TRBD1. Trimming at V came to 1 base and at J to 7 bases, leaving 7 bases not matched to a gene. CDR1 and CDR2 from the germline V gene are SEHNR and FQNEAQ (reference sequence). This CDR3 contains 15 residues. The DNA of the CDR3 is TGTGCCAGCAGCTTAGTGGGACAGATCGGTAATGAGCAGTTCTTC. Encoded protein: CASSLVGQIGNEQFF.

The chain joins TRBV28 to TRBJ2-2; D is possibly TRBD2 (5 bases). V was clipped by 3 bases and J by 0 bases, with 8 bases between them. Per germline, CDR1 MDHEN and CDR2 SYDVKM. This CDR3 spans 15 amino acids. The CDR3, as DNA: TGTGCCAGCAGTTTTAGAGCGGCGAACACCGGGGAGCTGTTTTTT. Protein: CASSFRAANTGELFF.

The gene calls are TRBV5-1 and TRBJ2-3; TRBD1 matches at 9 bases. J gave up 7 bases and V 2 bases, and 14 bases lay outside the gene matches. The CDR3 totals 17 residues. CDR1 and CDR2 from the germline V gene are SGHRS and YFSETQ. The CDR3 here is CASSLSSPGQGLNTQYF. As DNA, the CDR3 is TGCGCCAGCAGCTTAAGCAGCCCGGGACAGGGCTTGAATACGCAGTATTTT.

This chain connects TRBV30 to TRBJ2-7; D is uncertain. The CDR3 length is 14 residues. Germline CDR1 and CDR2: GTSNPN and SVGIG (reference sequence). V was cut by 0 bases and J by 2 bases, with 11 bases left in between. DNA of the CDR3: TGTGCCTGGAGTGTGGACCCAAACCCCTACGAGCAGTACTTC. Translating it yields CAWSVDPNPYEQYF.

This chain connects TRBV6-6 to TRBJ2-1, with D perhaps TRBD1 or TRBD2 (5 bases each). V lost 4 bases and J lost 6, with 13 bases in between. The germline V gene has CDR1 MNHNY and CDR2 SVGAGI (reference sequence). CDR3 length equals 14 residues. The CDR3 DNA reads as TGTGCCAGCAGTTTCCCTGAGGGGTCCAATGAGCAGTTCTTC. Translation gives CASSFPEGSNEQFF.

The CDR3 DNA reads as TGTGCCAGCAGGACCGCAGGGGGAGGTACCTACGAGCAGTACTTC. Its translation: CASRTAGGGTYEQYF. This chain links TRBV6-5 with TRBJ2-7, with D possibly being TRBD1 (7 bases). With 6 bases removed from V and 2 bases from J, the gap between germline ends came to 17 bases. There are 15 residues in the CDR3. The V gene's germline CDR1 is MNHEY and CDR2 SVGAGI.

In DNA form, the CDR3 reads TGTGCCAGCAGTCGAGTGAACACTGAAGCTTTCTTT. Amino acids: CASSRVNTEAFF. The chain is built from TRBV2 and TRBJ1-1; D remains unclear. V lost 5 bases, J lost 0 bases, and 4 bases lay in between. The CDR3 covers 12 residues. Germline V CDR1 and CDR2: SNHLY, FYNNEI.

The rearrangement links TRBV18 to TRBJ2-5, with D perhaps given as TRBD1 or TRBD2 (5 bases each). Trimming removed 3 bases from V and 2 bases from J, with 10 bases in between. Germline CDR1 reads KGHSH; CDR2 reads LQKENI. The CDR3 is 14 amino acids. The CDR3 is CASSPGAEQETQYF. The CDR3 bases are TGTGCCAGCTCACCCGGGGCGGAACAAGAGACCCAGTACTTC.

This chain joins TRBV19 and TRBJ2-2; D possibly uses TRBD1 or TRBD2 (5 bases each). CDR1 and CDR2 from the germline V gene are LNHDA and SQIVND (reference sequence). V shed 6 bases and J shed 4 bases, with 15 bases lying between them. The CDR3 covers 15 residues. The CDR3 region has the DNA TGTGCCAGTAGGGCTGGGGGTTTAGGCACCGGGGAGCTGTTTTTT. Protein product: CASRAGGLGTGELFF.

V usage is TRBV4-1 and J usage is TRBJ2-1; 7 bases line up with TRBD1. The CDR3 runs to 17 residues. After removal of 1 base from V and 0 bases from J, the junction contained 6 bases not matched to a gene. Germline V lookup: CDR1 MGHRA, CDR2 YSYEKL. As DNA, the CDR3 is TGCGCCAGCAGCCAAGGGGAAGGGACAGCCTCCTACAATGAGCAGTTCTTC. Amino acid sequence: CASSQGEGTASYNEQFF.